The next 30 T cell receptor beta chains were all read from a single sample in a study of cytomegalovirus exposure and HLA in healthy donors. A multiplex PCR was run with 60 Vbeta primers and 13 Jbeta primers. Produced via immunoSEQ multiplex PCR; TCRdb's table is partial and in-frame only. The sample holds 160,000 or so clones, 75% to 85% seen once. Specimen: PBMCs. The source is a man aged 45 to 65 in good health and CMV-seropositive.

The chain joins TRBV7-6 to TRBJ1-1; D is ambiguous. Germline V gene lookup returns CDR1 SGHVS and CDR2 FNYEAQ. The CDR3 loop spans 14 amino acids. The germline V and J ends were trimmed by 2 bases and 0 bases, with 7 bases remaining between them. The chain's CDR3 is CASSLTAMNTEAFF. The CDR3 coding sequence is TGTGCCAGCAGCTTAACAGCCATGAACACTGAAGCTTTCTTT.

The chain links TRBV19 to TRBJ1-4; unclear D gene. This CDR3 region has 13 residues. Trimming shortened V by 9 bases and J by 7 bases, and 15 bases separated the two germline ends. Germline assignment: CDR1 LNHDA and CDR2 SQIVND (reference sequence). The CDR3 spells CASRERYGEKLFF. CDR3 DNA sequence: TGTGCCAGCCGGGAACGCTACGGTGAAAAACTGTTTTTT.

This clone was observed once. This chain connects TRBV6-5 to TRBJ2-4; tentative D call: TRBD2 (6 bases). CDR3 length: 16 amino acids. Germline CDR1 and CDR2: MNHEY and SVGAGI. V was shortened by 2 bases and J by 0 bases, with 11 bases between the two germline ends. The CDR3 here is CASSYGAGLAKNIQYF. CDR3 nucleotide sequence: TGTGCCAGCAGTTACGGGGCGGGGCTAGCCAAAAACATTCAGTACTTC.

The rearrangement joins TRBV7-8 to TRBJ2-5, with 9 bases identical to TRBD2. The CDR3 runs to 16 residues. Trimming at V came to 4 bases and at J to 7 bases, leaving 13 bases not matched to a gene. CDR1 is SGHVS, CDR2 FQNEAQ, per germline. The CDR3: CASSSRLAAGGPTQYF. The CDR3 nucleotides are TGTGCCAGCAGCTCACGACTAGCGGCGGGGGGGCCGACCCAGTACTTC.

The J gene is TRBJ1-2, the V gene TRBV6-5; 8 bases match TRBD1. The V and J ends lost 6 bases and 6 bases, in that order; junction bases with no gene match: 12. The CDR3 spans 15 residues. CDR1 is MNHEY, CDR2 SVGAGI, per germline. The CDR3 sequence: CASRTRQGFGNGYTF. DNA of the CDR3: TGTGCCAGCAGAACAAGACAGGGGTTTGGGAATGGCTACACCTTC.

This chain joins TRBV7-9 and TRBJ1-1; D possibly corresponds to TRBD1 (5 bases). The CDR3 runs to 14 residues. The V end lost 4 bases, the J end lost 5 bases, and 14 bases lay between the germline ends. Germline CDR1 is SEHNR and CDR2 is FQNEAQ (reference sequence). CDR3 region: CASSSHLGGTEAFF. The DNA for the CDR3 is TGTGCCAGCAGCTCCCACCTCGGGGGAACTGAAGCTTTCTTT. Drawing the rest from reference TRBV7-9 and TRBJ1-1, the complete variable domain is DTGVSQNPRHKITKRGQNVTFRCDPISEHNRLYWYRQTLGQGPEFLTYFQNEAQLEKSRLLSDRFSAERPKGSFSTLEIQRTEQGDSAMYLCASSSHLGGTEAFFGQGTRLTVV.

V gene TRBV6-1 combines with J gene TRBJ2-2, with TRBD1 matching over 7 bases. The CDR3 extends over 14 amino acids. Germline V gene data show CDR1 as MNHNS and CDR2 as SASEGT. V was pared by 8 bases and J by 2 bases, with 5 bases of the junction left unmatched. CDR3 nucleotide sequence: TGTGCCAGCCCTGGGACAGCTAACACCGGGGAGCTGTTTTTT. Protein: CASPGTANTGELFF.

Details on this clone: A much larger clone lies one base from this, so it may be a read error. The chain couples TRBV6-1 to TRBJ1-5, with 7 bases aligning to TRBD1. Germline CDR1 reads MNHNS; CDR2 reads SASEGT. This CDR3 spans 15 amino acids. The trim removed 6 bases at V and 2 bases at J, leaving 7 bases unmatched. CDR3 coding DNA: TGTGCCAGCAGCCCGACAGGGTATGGCAATCAGCCCCAGCATTTT. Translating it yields CASSPTGYGNQPQHF.

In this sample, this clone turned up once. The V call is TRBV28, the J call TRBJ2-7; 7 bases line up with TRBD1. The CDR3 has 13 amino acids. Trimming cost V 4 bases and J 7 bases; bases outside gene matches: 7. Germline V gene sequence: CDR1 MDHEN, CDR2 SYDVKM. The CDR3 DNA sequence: TGTGCCAGCAGTTCCGACAGGGAGTGGGAGCAGTACTTC. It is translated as CASSSDREWEQYF.

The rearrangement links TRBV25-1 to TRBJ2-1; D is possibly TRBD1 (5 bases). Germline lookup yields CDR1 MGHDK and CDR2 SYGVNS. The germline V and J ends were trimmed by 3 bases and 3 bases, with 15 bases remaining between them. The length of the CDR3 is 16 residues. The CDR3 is CASSEGRQRIYNEQFF. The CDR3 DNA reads TGTGCCAGCAGTGAGGGTCGACAGAGAATCTACAATGAGCAGTTCTTC. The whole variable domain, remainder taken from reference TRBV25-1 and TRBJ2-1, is EADIYQTPRYLVIGTGKKITLECSQTMGHDKMYWYQQDPGMELHLIHYSYGVNSTEKGDLSSESTVSRIRTEHFPLTLESARPSHTSQYLCASSEGRQRIYNEQFFGPGTRLTVL.

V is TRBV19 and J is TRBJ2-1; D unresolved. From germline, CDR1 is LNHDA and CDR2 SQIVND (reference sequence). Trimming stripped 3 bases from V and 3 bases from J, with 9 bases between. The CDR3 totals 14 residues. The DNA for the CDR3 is TGTGCCAGTAGTATGCTAGTGAGCTACAATGAGCAGTTCTTC. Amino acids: CASSMLVSYNEQFF.

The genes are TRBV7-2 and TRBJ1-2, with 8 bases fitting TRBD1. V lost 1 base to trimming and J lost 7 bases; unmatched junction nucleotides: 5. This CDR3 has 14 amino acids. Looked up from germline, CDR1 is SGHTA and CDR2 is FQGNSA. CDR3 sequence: CASSLGTGIGGYTF. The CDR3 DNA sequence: TGTGCCAGCAGCTTAGGGACAGGGATCGGTGGCTACACCTTC.

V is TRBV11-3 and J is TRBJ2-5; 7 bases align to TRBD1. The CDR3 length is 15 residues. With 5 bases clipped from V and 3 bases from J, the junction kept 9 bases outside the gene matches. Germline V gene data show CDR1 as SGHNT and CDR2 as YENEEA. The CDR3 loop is CASSLRGLRKETQYF. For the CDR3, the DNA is TGTGCCAGCAGCCTGAGGGGGCTTAGGAAAGAGACCCAGTACTTC.

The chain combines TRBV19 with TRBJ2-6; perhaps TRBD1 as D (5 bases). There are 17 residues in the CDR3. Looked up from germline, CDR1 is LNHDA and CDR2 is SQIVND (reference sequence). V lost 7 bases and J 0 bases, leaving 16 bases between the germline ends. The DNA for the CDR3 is TGTGCCAGTACCCCCCCAGGGTCAAGCTCTGGGGCCAACGTCCTGACTTTC. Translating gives CASTPPGSSSGANVLTF.

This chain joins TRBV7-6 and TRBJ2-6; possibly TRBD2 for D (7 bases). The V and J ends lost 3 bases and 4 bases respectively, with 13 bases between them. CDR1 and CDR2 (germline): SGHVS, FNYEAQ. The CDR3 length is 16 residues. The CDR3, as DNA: TGTGCCAGCAGCTTGAGGGGGGGAAGCGGGGCCAACGTCCTGACTTTC. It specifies CASSLRGGSGANVLTF.

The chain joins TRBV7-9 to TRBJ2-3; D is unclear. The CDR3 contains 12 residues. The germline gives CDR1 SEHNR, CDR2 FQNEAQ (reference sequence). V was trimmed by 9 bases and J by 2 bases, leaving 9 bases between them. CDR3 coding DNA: TGTGCCAGTCTCCCTAACACAGATACGCAGTATTTT. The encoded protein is CASLPNTDTQYF.

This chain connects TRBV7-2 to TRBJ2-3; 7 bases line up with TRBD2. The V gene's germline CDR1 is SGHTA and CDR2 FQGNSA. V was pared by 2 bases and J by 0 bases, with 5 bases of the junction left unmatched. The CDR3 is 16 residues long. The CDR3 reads CASSLRGSGSTDTQYF. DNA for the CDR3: TGTGCCAGCAGCTTAAGGGGTAGCGGGAGCACAGATACGCAGTATTTT.

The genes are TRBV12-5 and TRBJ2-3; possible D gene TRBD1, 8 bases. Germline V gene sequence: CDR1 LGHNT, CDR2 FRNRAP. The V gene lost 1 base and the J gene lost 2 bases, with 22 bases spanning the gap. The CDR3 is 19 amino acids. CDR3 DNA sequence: TGTGCTAGTGGTTTGGCCGGTACAGGGGGGGTTGGGATCACAGATACGCAGTATTTT. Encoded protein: CASGLAGTGGVGITDTQYF.

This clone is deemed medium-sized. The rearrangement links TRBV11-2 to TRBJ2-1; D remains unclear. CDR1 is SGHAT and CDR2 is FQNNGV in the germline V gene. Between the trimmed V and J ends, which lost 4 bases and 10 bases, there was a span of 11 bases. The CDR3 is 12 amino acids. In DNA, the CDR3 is TGTGCCAGCAGCTCGTCTAGGCAGGAGCAGTTCTTC. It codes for CASSSSRQEQFF.

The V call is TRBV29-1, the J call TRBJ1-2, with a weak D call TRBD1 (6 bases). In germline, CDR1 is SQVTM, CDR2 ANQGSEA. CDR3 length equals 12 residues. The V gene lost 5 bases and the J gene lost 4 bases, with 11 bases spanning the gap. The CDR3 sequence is CSVQGQSYGYTF. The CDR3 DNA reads TGCAGCGTTCAGGGGCAGTCCTATGGCTACACCTTC.

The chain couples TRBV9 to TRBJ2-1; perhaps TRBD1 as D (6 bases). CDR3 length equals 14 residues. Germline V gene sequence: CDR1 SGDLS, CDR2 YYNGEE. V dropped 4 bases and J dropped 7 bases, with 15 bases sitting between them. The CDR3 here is CASSPGRGSNEQFF. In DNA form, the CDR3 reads TGTGCCAGCAGCCCGGGAAGGGGGTCGAATGAGCAGTTCTTC.

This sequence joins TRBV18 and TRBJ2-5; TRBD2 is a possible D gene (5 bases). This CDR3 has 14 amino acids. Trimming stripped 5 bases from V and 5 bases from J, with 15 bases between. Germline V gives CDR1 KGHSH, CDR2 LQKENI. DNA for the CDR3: TGTGCCAGCTCAACCGACGGGATCGGGGAGACCCAGTACTTC. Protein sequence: CASSTDGIGETQYF.

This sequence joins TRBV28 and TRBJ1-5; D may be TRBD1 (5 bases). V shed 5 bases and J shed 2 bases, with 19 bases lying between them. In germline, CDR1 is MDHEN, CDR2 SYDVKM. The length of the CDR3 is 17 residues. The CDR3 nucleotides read TGTGCCAGCAGTAATCCTCCAGGGCGGGGAGGCAATCAGCCCCAGCATTTT. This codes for CASSNPPGRGGNQPQHF.

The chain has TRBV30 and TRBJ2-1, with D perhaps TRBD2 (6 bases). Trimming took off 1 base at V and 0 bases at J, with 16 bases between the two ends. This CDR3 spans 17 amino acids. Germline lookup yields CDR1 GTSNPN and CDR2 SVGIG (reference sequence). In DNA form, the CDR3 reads TGTGCCTGGAGTGCAGGCATGGAGGGACGCTCCTACAATGAGCAGTTCTTC. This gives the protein CAWSAGMEGRSYNEQFF.

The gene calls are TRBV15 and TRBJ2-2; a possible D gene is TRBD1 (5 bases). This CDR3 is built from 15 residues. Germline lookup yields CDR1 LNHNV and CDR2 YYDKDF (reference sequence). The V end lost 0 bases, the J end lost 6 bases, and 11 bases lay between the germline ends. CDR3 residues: CATSREGVIAGELFF. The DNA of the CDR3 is TGTGCCACCAGCAGAGAAGGGGTTATCGCCGGGGAGCTGTTTTTT.

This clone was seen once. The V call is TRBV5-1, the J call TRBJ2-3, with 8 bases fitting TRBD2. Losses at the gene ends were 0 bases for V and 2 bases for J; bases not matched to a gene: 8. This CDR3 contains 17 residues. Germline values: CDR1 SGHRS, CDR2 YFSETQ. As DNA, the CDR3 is TGCGCCAGCAGCTTGGGGGCTAGCGGGTCACTCACAGATACGCAGTATTTT. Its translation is CASSLGASGSLTDTQYF.

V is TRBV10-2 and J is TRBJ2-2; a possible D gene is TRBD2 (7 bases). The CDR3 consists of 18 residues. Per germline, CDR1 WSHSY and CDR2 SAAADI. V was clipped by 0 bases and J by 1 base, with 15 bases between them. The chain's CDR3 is CASSESGAGVLNTGELFF. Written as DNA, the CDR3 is TGCGCCAGCAGTGAGTCGGGGGCGGGAGTTTTGAACACCGGGGAGCTGTTTTTT.

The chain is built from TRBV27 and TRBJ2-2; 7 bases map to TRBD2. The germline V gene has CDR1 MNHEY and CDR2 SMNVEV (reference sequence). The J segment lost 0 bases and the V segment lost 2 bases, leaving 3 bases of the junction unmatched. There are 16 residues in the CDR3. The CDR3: CASSLLAAPNTGELFF. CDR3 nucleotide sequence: TGTGCCAGCAGTTTACTAGCGGCTCCGAACACCGGGGAGCTGTTTTTT.

The CDR3 is CASSLNREREQYV. The DNA of the CDR3 is TGTGCCAGCAGTTTGAACCGGGAACGCGAGCAGTACGTC. The gene calls are TRBV27 and TRBJ2-7, with D perhaps TRBD2 (5 bases). This CDR3 comprises 13 residues. The V gene lost 3 bases and the J gene lost 6 bases, with 12 bases spanning the gap. Germline lookup yields CDR1 MNHEY and CDR2 SMNVEV (reference sequence).

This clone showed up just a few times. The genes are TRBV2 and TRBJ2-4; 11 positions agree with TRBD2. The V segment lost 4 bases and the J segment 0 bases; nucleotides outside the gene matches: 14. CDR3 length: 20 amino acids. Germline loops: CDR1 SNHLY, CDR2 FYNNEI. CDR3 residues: CASSVRRLAGGPLAKNIQYF. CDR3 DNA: TGTGCCAGCAGTGTCAGACGTTTAGCGGGAGGGCCCCTAGCCAAAAACATTCAGTACTTC.